These 27 T cell receptor beta chains share one sample of origin, sequenced in a study of human T cells and chemical hapten exposure. Time point reported: patch test 2, 6 weeks after DPC sensitization. As for treatment: therapeutic diphenylcyclopropenone sensitization with weekly scalp DPC. The template was total RNA from unfractionated whole blood. TCRdb re-called the RACE reads through MiXCR, storing one row per CDR3 protein. The sample has roughly 43,000 distinct CDR3 sequences, 8.5% to 10% seen once. Sequenced here: whole blood, sampled in connection with sensitization to the hapten diphenylcyclopropenone (DPC). These TCRs come from a woman younger than 45 with alopecia areata. Some clones in this sample may be carry-over from other donors' samples.

The chain uses TRBV11-3 and TRBJ2-5; TRBD2 is a possible D gene (5 bases). CDR3 size: 15 residues. The V gene lost 1 base and the J gene lost 5 bases, with 14 bases spanning the gap. In germline, CDR1 is SGHNT, CDR2 YENEEA. The CDR3 protein is CASSLGGRGKETQYF. The CDR3 region has the DNA TGTGCCAGCAGCTTAGGAGGCAGAGGGAAGGAGACCCAGTACTTC.

This rearrangement joins TRBV28 to TRBJ1-1; tentative D call: TRBD1 (5 bases). CDR1 is MDHEN and CDR2 is SYDVKM in the germline V gene. V lost 5 bases to trimming and J lost 7 bases, with 17 bases between them. This CDR3 comprises 14 residues. In DNA form, the CDR3 reads TGTGCCAGCAGTCCCGTGGCAGGGAGGGTTGAAGCTTTCTTT. Protein sequence: CASSPVAGRVEAFF.

The chain recombines TRBV7-3 with TRBJ2-3; perhaps TRBD1 as D (5 bases). CDR1 is SGHTA, CDR2 FQGTGA, per germline. V shed 5 bases and J shed 4 bases, with 13 bases lying between them. This CDR3 has 14 residues. The CDR3 sequence: CASSPTIQADTQYF. The CDR3 region has the DNA TGTGCCAGCAGCCCAACGATACAGGCAGATACGCAGTATTTT.

This clonotype was detected many times. This sequence joins TRBV7-2 and TRBJ2-5; unclear D gene. CDR3 length equals 14 residues. With 5 bases removed from V and 0 bases from J, the gap between germline ends came to 10 bases. Germline V gene data show CDR1 as SGHTA and CDR2 as FQGNSA. CDR3 bases: TGTGCCAGCAGCCAAAGGCGGAACCAAGAGACCCAGTACTTC. Its translation is CASSQRRNQETQYF.

The table lists this clonotype with a few counts. This rearrangement joins TRBV3-1 to TRBJ2-1, with D maybe TRBD1 (5 bases). Germline loops: CDR1 LGHDT, CDR2 YNNKEL (reference sequence). This CDR3 comprises 14 residues. V lost 0 bases, J lost 10 bases, and 13 bases lay in between. The CDR3 is CASSQDAIAGEQFF. The DNA of the CDR3 is TGTGCCAGCAGCCAAGATGCAATCGCAGGGGAGCAGTTCTTC.

The sample holds a few counts of this clonotype. The rearrangement joins TRBV4-1 to TRBJ1-2; D gene uncertain. The CDR3 consists of 14 residues. V gave up 5 bases and J gave up 1 base, with 11 bases separating them. Germline assignment: CDR1 MGHRA and CDR2 YSYEKL. CDR3 protein: CASSSGKINYGYTF. CDR3 sequence (DNA): TGCGCCAGCAGCTCCGGGAAAATTAACTATGGCTACACCTTC.

V usage is TRBV6-5 and J usage is TRBJ2-4, with TRBD2 as a possible D gene (5 bases). Trimming cost V 5 bases and J 6 bases, with 14 bases left between them. Germline V gene sequence: CDR1 MNHEY, CDR2 SVGAGI. The CDR3 consists of 14 residues. CDR3 loop: CASSRRGSGNIQYF. For the CDR3, the DNA is TGTGCCAGCAGTCGCCGGGGATCGGGAAACATTCAGTACTTC.

This clonotype has more than one count but fewer than ten. This sequence joins TRBV4-1 and TRBJ2-1; TRBD2 aligns across 7 bases. CDR1 is MGHRA and CDR2 is YSYEKL in the germline V gene. V lost 1 base to trimming and J lost 6 bases; unmatched junction nucleotides: 0. This CDR3 comprises 13 residues. The CDR3 is CASSQGTSNEQFF. The CDR3 DNA reads TGCGCCAGCAGCCAAGGGACTAGCAATGAGCAGTTCTTC.

In its sample, this clonotype was seen a few times. The chain uses TRBV5-4 and TRBJ2-7, with D possibly TRBD1 on 5 matching bases. The CDR3 runs 14 residues. Deletions cut 0 bases from V and 5 bases from J, with 12 bases between. The germline V gene encodes CDR1 SGHNT and CDR2 YYREEE (reference sequence). CDR3 in amino acids: CASSLAGNSHEQYF. For the CDR3, the DNA is TGTGCCAGCAGCTTGGCAGGGAATTCGCACGAGCAGTACTTC. The complete variable domain, with remaining parts taken from reference TRBV5-4 and TRBJ2-7, reads ETGVTQSPTHLIKTRGQQVTLRCSSQSGHNTVSWYQQALGQGPQFIFQYYREEENGRGNFPPRFSGLQFPNYSSELNVNALELDDSALYLCASSLAGNSHEQYFGPGTRLTVT.

The chain employs TRBV4-3 and TRBJ2-1; the match to TRBD2 covers 13 bases. The J segment lost 8 bases and the V segment lost 0 bases, leaving 10 bases of the junction unmatched. The CDR3 has 18 residues. From germline, CDR1 is LGHNA and CDR2 YSLEER. Here the CDR3 DNA reads TGCGCCAGCAGCCAAGAAGCAGGACTAGCGGGGGAGATGGATGAGCAGTTCTTC. This translates into CASSQEAGLAGEMDEQFF.

This clonotype came up a few times. V gene TRBV18 combines with J gene TRBJ2-3, with TRBD2 identical over 7 bases. J gave up 4 bases and V 3 bases, and 4 bases lay outside the gene matches. There are 14 residues in the CDR3. Germline-derived CDR1 and CDR2 are KGHSH and LQKENI. As DNA, the CDR3 is TGTGCCAGCTCACCTCCGGGGGGTTCAGATACGCAGTATTTT. Protein product: CASSPPGGSDTQYF.

This clonotype occurred a few times. V is TRBV7-9 and J is TRBJ2-7; D unresolved. This CDR3 has 14 residues. V was clipped by 0 bases and J by 1 base, with 7 bases between them. Germline-derived CDR1 and CDR2 are SEHNR and FQNEAQ (reference sequence). DNA of the CDR3: TGTGCCAGCAGCTTAGCGTCACCTTCCTACGAGCAGTACTTC. Its protein product is CASSLASPSYEQYF.

This clonotype occurred many times. The rearrangement uses TRBV19 and TRBJ1-6, with a possible D match to TRBD1 (5 bases). This CDR3 has 13 amino acids. The germline V gene has CDR1 LNHDA and CDR2 SQIVND (reference sequence). Trimming stripped 10 bases from V and 7 bases from J, with 14 bases between. In DNA form, the CDR3 reads TGTGCCACCAACGTCCGGGGGAATTCACCCCTCCACTTT. Protein product: CATNVRGNSPLHF.

This clonotype was detected many times. The chain joins TRBV5-1 to TRBJ2-2; D is unclear. Germline lookup yields CDR1 SGHRS and CDR2 YFSETQ. The CDR3 length is 14 residues. Trimming pared 5 bases from V and 6 bases from J, leaving 14 bases between. The CDR3: CASSPVLSAGELFF. CDR3 coding DNA: TGCGCCAGCAGTCCCGTCCTAAGTGCCGGGGAGCTGTTTTTT.

The V call is TRBV12-3 or TRBV12-4, the J call TRBJ2-3; TRBD1 agrees at 10 bases. V trimming: 5 bases; J trimming: 7 bases; junction bases outside the gene matches: 6. This CDR3 region has 14 residues. The CDR3: CASSPSDRGYTQYF. In nucleotides, the CDR3 is TGTGCCAGCAGTCCGTCGGACAGGGGGTATACGCAGTATTTT.

The chain couples TRBV20-1 to TRBJ2-7; possibly TRBD2 for D (6 bases). Looked up from germline, CDR1 is DFQATT and CDR2 is SNEGSKA (reference sequence). The length of the CDR3 is 14 residues. Trimming shortened V by 1 base and J by 1 base, and 11 bases separated the two germline ends. CDR3 region: CSARAAGRSYEQYF. CDR3 sequence (DNA): TGCAGTGCTAGAGCGGCGGGGCGGTCCTACGAGCAGTACTTC.

This clonotype was observed many times. The V gene is TRBV5-4, the J gene TRBJ2-7; 7 bases are shared with TRBD2. The CDR3 spans 10 residues. With V trimmed by 7 bases and J by 6 bases, 1 base remained unmatched. The germline V gene has CDR1 SGHNT and CDR2 YYREEE (reference sequence). The CDR3 here is CASGEGEQYF. The CDR3 region has the DNA TGTGCCAGCGGGGAGGGCGAGCAGTACTTC.

In this sample, this clonotype turned up many times. This chain joins TRBV5-1 and TRBJ1-4; D call uncertain. CDR1 SGHRS and CDR2 YFSETQ come from the germline V gene. Between the trimmed V and J ends, which lost 3 bases and 4 bases, there was a span of 10 bases. The length of the CDR3 is 14 residues. CDR3 nucleotide sequence: TGCGCCAGCAGCTCCGGGGAAAGTAATGAAAAACTGTTTTTT. Translation gives CASSSGESNEKLFF.

This clonotype was seen a few times. CDR3 DNA sequence: TGCGCCAGCAGCTCCGGGACAGGGAGCTCACCCCTCCACTTT. It specifies CASSSGTGSSPLHF. The chain employs TRBV5-1 and TRBJ1-6; 9 bases map to TRBD1. The germline V gene encodes CDR1 SGHRS and CDR2 YFSETQ. The CDR3 is 14 residues long. Trimming removed 3 bases from V and 10 bases from J; junction bases left unmatched: 5.

There are many counts of this clonotype. The V gene is TRBV28, the J gene TRBJ2-7; D is perhaps TRBD1 or TRBD2 (5 bases each). CDR3 length: 15 residues. Trimming left V 6 bases short and J 2 bases short, with 17 bases between. In germline, CDR1 is MDHEN, CDR2 SYDVKM. CDR3 nucleotides: TGTGCCAGCAGCTTGGCCCCCGGGACCACCTACGAGCAGTACTTC. The encoded protein is CASSLAPGTTYEQYF.

This clonotype was seen ten or more times. The chain carries TRBV5-4 and TRBJ2-5; a possible D gene is TRBD1 (6 bases). Trimming pared 8 bases from V and 1 base from J, leaving 12 bases between. The CDR3 consists of 13 residues. The germline CDR1 and CDR2 sequences are SGHNT and YYREEE (reference sequence). This CDR3 reads CASTQGPQETQYF. The CDR3 nucleotides read TGTGCCAGTACCCAGGGGCCCCAAGAGACCCAGTACTTC.

This clonotype was seen more than once but under ten times. The chain recombines TRBV30 with TRBJ1-2; D unresolved. Germline V CDR1 and CDR2: GTSNPN, SVGIG (reference sequence). The CDR3 has 14 amino acids. Trimming removed 2 bases at V and 8 bases at J, with 18 bases between. CDR3 protein: CAWSSSYFVLGYTF. For the CDR3, the DNA is TGTGCCTGGAGTTCCTCTTACTTTGTGCTGGGCTACACCTTC. The full variable domain, with the rest looked up from reference TRBV30 and TRBJ1-2, is SQTIHQWPATLVQPVGSPLSLECTVEGTSNPNLYWYRQAAGRGLQLLFYSVGIGQISSEVPQNLSASRPQDRQFILSSKKLLLSDSGFYLCAWSSSYFVLGYTFGSGTRLTVV.

This clonotype was found a few times. The chain carries TRBV5-1 and TRBJ2-7; TRBD1 agrees at 7 bases. The V gene end was trimmed by 2 bases and the J gene end by 6 bases; junction bases not matched to a gene: 5. CDR1 SGHRS and CDR2 YFSETQ come from the germline V gene. CDR3 size: 13 residues. CDR3 nucleotide sequence: TGCGCCAGCAGCTTAGAAGGGGGCGCCGAGCAGTACTTC. Its protein is CASSLEGGAEQYF.

This clonotype was picked up many times. The rearrangement links TRBV10-3 to TRBJ1-1, with D unclear. Between the trimmed V and J ends, which lost 4 bases and 1 base, there was a span of 7 bases. The CDR3 has 13 residues. Germline V gene sequence: CDR1 ENHRY, CDR2 SYGVKD. This chain's CDR3 is CAISGEPNTEAFF. CDR3 sequence (DNA): TGTGCCATCAGTGGCGAACCGAACACTGAAGCTTTCTTT.

With regard to this clonotype: A much larger clone differs by one base, so this may be a read error. This chain joins TRBV20-1 and TRBJ1-2, with D possibly being TRBD1 (5 bases). CDR3 length: 17 amino acids. Germline CDR1 is DFQATT and CDR2 is SNEGSKA (reference sequence). The CDR3 DNA follows: TGCAGGGCCGACGGGGCGACAACAATGAGCCTCGCCTATGGCTACACCTTC. Protein product: CRADGATTMSLAYGYTF.

In this sample, this clonotype turned up a few times. The DNA of the CDR3 is TGTGCCAGCGGGGACACCTACGAGCAGTACTTC. It yields the protein CASGDTYEQYF. This chain uses TRBV6-1 with TRBJ2-7; D may be TRBD1 (6 bases). Germline V lookup: CDR1 MNHNS, CDR2 SASEGT. The ends were cut back, 8 bases at V and 2 bases at J, with 7 bases in the middle. The CDR3 is 11 residues long.

This clonotype has a handful of counts. The chain combines TRBV3-1 with TRBJ2-7, with 10 bases fitting TRBD2. Germline trimming cut 3 bases from V and 12 bases from J; bases unmatched to any gene: 11. Germline lookup yields CDR1 LGHDT and CDR2 YNNKEL (reference sequence). The CDR3 spans 14 residues. The CDR3 spells CASSQGDLAGDPYF. The CDR3, as DNA: TGTGCCAGCAGCCAGGGGGATCTAGCGGGAGATCCGTACTTC.